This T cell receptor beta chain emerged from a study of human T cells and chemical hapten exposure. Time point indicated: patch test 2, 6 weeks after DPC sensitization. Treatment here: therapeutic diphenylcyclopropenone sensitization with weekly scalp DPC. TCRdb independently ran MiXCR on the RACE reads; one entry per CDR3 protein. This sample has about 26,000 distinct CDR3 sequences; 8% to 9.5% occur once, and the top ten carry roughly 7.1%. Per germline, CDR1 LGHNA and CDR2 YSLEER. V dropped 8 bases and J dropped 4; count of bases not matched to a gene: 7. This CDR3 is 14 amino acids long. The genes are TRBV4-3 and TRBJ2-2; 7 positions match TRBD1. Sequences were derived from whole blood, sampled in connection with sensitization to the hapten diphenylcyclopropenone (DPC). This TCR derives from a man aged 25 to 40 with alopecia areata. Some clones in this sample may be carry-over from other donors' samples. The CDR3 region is CASPLTGSTGELFF. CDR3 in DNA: TGCGCCAGCCCATTGACAGGGTCCACCGGGGAGCTGTTTTTT.